These T cell receptor beta chains were read from a single sample in a study of cytomegalovirus exposure and HLA in healthy donors. Sequencing used immunoSEQ multiplex PCR; TCRdb keeps in-frame clones, though not all of them. In the table there are 80,000 to 100,000 clones, 70% to 85% of which are singletons. Sequencing was done on a sample of PBMCs. These receptor sequences come from a man under 40 in good health and CMV-seropositive. The CDR3 runs from the conserved cysteine through the conserved F or W. The D gene is left open where the match is weak. The listing skips clone size in some rows; elsewhere it reads once, few, many or a size class.

D gene	clone size	CDR3 length	V gene	J gene	CDR3 DNA	CDR3 protein
TRBD2	NA	14	TRBV7-6	TRBJ2-1	TGTGCCAGCAGCTTGGGACTAGCGGCCCAAGAGCAGTTCTTC	CASSLGLAAQEQFF
TRBD2	NA	15	TRBV2	TRBJ2-1	TGTGCCAGCAGCGAACTCGGACTAGCGGGGGTGGAGCAGTTCTTC	CASSELGLAGVEQFF
NA	NA	14	TRBV6-5	TRBJ1-1	TGTGCCAGCAGCCTCCTACAGGGTAACACTGAAGCTTTCTTT	CASSLLQGNTEAFF
TRBD2	medium-sized	17	TRBV7-9	TRBJ2-2	TGTGCCAGCAGCTCCTTAGCGGGAGGGTCCCCCACCGGGGAGCTGTTTTTT	CASSSLAGGSPTGELFF
TRBD1	NA	16	TRBV7-8	TRBJ1-4	TGTGCCAGCAGCTCAAACCTGGACAGGGCAGGCGGAAAACTGTTTTTT	CASSSNLDRAGGKLFF
TRBD2	few	15	TRBV5-5	TRBJ2-1	TGTGCCAGCAGCCGGACTAGCGGGGTAAACAATGAGCAGTTCTTC	CASSRTSGVNNEQFF
NA	NA	13	TRBV6-5	TRBJ2-2	TGTGCCAGCTGGAGGGGGCTATCCGGGGAGCTGTTTTTT	CASWRGLSGELFF
TRBD2	once	16	TRBV27	TRBJ2-2	TGTGCCAGCAGTCGGGGACTAGCGGGGAACACCGGGGAGCTGTTTTTT	CASSRGLAGNTGELFF
NA	once	15	TRBV6-5	TRBJ2-7	TGTGCCAGCAGTTACTCTCGGACTCATGCCTACGAGCAGTACTTC	CASSYSRTHAYEQYF
TRBD2	NA	16	TRBV6-5	TRBJ2-3	TGTGCCAGCAGTTACGGACTAGCGGTTCACACAGATACGCAGTATTTT	CASSYGLAVHTDTQYF
TRBD1	NA	16	TRBV7-8	TRBJ1-1	TGTGCCAGCAGCTCATCCGGGACAGCAATGAACACTGAAGCTTTCTTT	CASSSSGTAMNTEAFF
TRBD1	NA	14	TRBV28	TRBJ2-7	TGTGCCAGCAGCCTCGACAGGGTCAATTACGAGCAGTACTTC	CASSLDRVNYEQYF
TRBD2	NA	14	TRBV7-2	TRBJ2-5	TGTGCCAGCAGCTCGAGCGGGAGGGCCGAGACCCAGTACTTC	CASSSSGRAETQYF
NA	once	13	TRBV6-1	TRBJ1-5	TGTGCCAGCAGCAGACAGGCAGATCAGCCCCAGCATTTT	CASSRQADQPQHF
TRBD2	NA	17	TRBV6-1	TRBJ2-2	TGTGCCAGCAGTGAACCTAGCGGGAGGGGGACCGCCGGGGAGCTGTTTTTT	CASSEPSGRGTAGELFF
TRBD2	few	13	TRBV29-1	TRBJ2-7	TGCAGCGTTGAAGTGGGGAGGGGATACGAGCAGTACTTC	CSVEVGRGYEQYF
TRBD2	NA	15	TRBV6-5	TRBJ2-7	TGTGCCAGCAGTTACTCGGGGGGGATGGCCTACGAGCAGTACTTC	CASSYSGGMAYEQYF
TRBD2	NA	17	TRBV19	TRBJ2-3	TGTGCCAGTAGGCCTCGGACTAGCGGGGTTAGCACAGATACGCAGTATTTT	CASRPRTSGVSTDTQYF
TRBD1	NA	15	TRBV6-1	TRBJ1-5	TGTGCCAGCAGCGCGGGACAGGGGGCGATTCAGCCCCAGCATTTT	CASSAGQGAIQPQHF
NA	NA	16	TRBV25-1	TRBJ1-6	TGTGCCAGCAGTGTTCCGGAGGGTGAGGGTAATTCACCCCTCCACTTT	CASSVPEGEGNSPLHF
TRBD1	NA	13	TRBV19	TRBJ1-2	TGTGCCAGTAGTGGGACAGGGTTTGGTGGCTACACCTTC	CASSGTGFGGYTF
NA	NA	13	TRBV30	TRBJ1-2	TGTGCCTGGAGTGGAAACAGGGACTATGGCTACACCTTC	CAWSGNRDYGYTF
TRBD1	NA	15	TRBV7-9	TRBJ1-3	TGTGCCAGCAGCTTGACGGACAGGGGCGGACACACCATATATTTT	CASSLTDRGGHTIYF
TRBD2	NA	13	TRBV25-1	TRBJ2-7	TGTGCCAGCAGTGAATCCCGGGTAGCGGGAAAGTACTTC	CASSESRVAGKYF
NA	NA	13	TRBV5-6	TRBJ1-1	TGTGCCAGCAGCTTTCACAGGAACACTGAAGCTTTCTTT	CASSFHRNTEAFF
TRBD1	NA	14	TRBV6-5	TRBJ2-7	TGTGCCAGCAGTTACTCTGACAGGGGCTACGAGCAGTACTTC	CASSYSDRGYEQYF
NA	few	12	TRBV29-1	TRBJ2-5	TGCAGCGCTAGACTCCCCCAAGGGACCCAGTACTTC	CSARLPQGTQYF